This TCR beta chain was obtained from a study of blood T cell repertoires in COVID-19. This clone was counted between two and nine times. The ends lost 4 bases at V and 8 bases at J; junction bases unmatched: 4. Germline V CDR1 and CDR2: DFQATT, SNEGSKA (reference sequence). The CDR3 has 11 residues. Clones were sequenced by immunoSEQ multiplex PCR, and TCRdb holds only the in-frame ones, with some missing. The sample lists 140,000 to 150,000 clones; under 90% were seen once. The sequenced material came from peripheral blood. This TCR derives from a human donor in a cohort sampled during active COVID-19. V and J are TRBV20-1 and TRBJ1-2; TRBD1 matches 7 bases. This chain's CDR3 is CSATPGQGYTF. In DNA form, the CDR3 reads TGCAGTGCTACCCCGGGACAGGGCTACACCTTC.